Sequencing of this T cell receptor (beta chain) was carried out in a study of shared clonotypes between healthy human individuals (dated by TCRdb to the early 2020s). For the wider study: The cohort included three men and a couple of women between 18 and 49 years of age. For each donor, CD4 naive and CD4 memory were each run on three plates, CD8 naive on two plates, and CD8 memory on one plate. The study deeply sequenced blood TCR repertoires of five healthy adults to estimate repertoire size and the extent of clonotype sharing between individuals. To increase sequencing depth and limit assay-specific biases, TCR repertoire library preparation and sequencing were carried out by different laboratories using diverse techniques. Leukapheresis yielded between about 0.9 and 9 billion PBMCs per donor. Overall results and qualifications from the work: The small number of donors limited the genetic and exposure-history diversity represented. Pairwise subsampling indicated that sequencing depth was expected to affect the degree of clonotype sharing among donors. Larger estimated clonotype richness was generally found for naive subsets than for memory subsets. Rarefaction of sorted-subset datasets indicated incomplete sequencing despite the large sequencing depth. Sharing across a handful of donors was observed for around 5% of naive CD4, about 4% of naive CD8, over 2% of memory CD4, and roughly 0.4% of memory CD8 clonotypes. Sampling was limited to blood, and TCR repertoires in tissue likely differ from TCR repertoires in blood. Compared with non-shared clonotypes, clonotypes shared by all four sorted-subset donors had higher generation probabilities.

About this clone: No cognate antigen has been identified for it. Per-nucleotide qualities are absent, and no much larger clonotype sits a single base away.

Donors were healthy HIV-negative adults with no recently reported acute infections or vaccinations. Only Caucasian adults living in Nashville, Tennessee, USA were represented among the donors. CD4+ T cells were enriched by magnetic negative selection; naive cells were then positively selected on CD45RA, and the negative fraction formed the memory subset. Blood was collected by leukapheresis, and PBMCs were isolated by Ficoll-Histopaque density gradient centrifugation and then cryopreserved in liquid nitrogen vapor phase. Analytical flow cytometry was used to check the purity and quantity of every magnetically sorted T cell population. Genomic DNA was isolated from every sorted fraction and measured by UV absorbance on a Nanodrop 2000c. Using the deep immunoSEQ assay, multiplex PCR amplified TCR CDR3 regions from genomic DNA. For each cell subset, the extracted genomic DNA was distributed evenly across all wells of several immunoSEQ 96-well plates, and each plate served as one replicate. For sorted subsets, each replicate PCR was loaded with about 0.2 ug genomic DNA, equivalent to about 30,000 T cell genomes. The purified libraries were quantified using a Qubit 3.0 fluorometer, sized with a Bioanalyzer 2100, and then quantified again using the KAPA Library Quantification kit. Every immunoSEQ 96-well plate was sequenced on a dedicated single-read 150-cycle Illumina NextSeq 550 flow cell. The original pipeline was this. Because only junctional sequences without quality scores were contained in the immunoSEQ output, filtering matching that applied to full-length reads could not be performed. Sequences were annotated with PyIR, a Python wrapper for IgBLAST v1.9, and V/J genes and CDR3 were assigned using IMGT germline references. Reads with weak V/J assignments (E-value above 1e-6), missing CDR3, stop codons, out-of-frame junctions, or ambiguous translated residues were removed. V3J clonotypes were defined by identical inferred V gene, J gene, and CDR3 amino acid sequence. The percentage overlap between two repertoires was calculated by dividing the number of shared unique clonotypes by the size of the smaller repertoire. Repertoire richness was assessed with RTK rarefaction, the Chao1 estimator, and Recon v2.1 estimates of unobserved clonotypes. For all TCRbeta clonotypes obtained by the gDNA method from a handful of donors, generation probabilities were computed with OLGA. The table comes from immuneACCESS by way of TCRdb, which keeps in-frame sequences with V and J called. Part of the clones is missing from these tables; in studies checked, under half for an unresolved V gene and the rest for unknown reasons. The V and J calls and the clone size are those of that table, but D and trimming were determined from the DNA. The sample includes roughly 2,300,000 clones, with 85% to 95% observed a single time. Roughly 0.34% of the sample comes from the top ten.

V is pared back by 4 bases and J by 2 bases, with 16 bases lying between the germline termini. From the cysteine up to the phenylalanine, the CDR3 has a length of 16 residues. The entry retains the CDR3 DNA only, 48 bases that are in frame from base 1. The germline V gene yields SGDLS for CDR1 and YYNGEE for CDR2. The clonotype was recovered from a man younger than 30 in good health. Some clones in this sample may be carry-over from other donors' samples. The rearrangement combines TRBV9 with TRBJ2-1, with TRBD2 tentatively as D gene (5 bases match). The sequencing sample was made of naive CD4+ T cells from PBMCs. Taken with the paper, the label for cell subset or site translates to: CD45RA+ positively selected. The sequence in DNA is TGTGCCAGCAGCCGACTACCTAGTCCACCCTACAATGAGCAGTTCTTC. Translated, it reads CASSRLPSPPYNEQFF.